These 11 T cell receptor beta chains originate from one sample sequenced in a study of radiation and T cells in renal cell carcinoma. Time point meaning: blood 4 weeks post-SBRT, at nephrectomy. Treatment denoted: 15 Gy SBRT to primary tumor, nephrectomy 4 weeks later. Profiled with immunoSEQ multiplex PCR; TCRdb holds only in-frame clones, not every one. The sample has around 78,000 clones, 89% seen once; the top ten hold approximately 6.2%. The material was blood, obtained from a patient whose treatment included radiotherapy and nephrectomy. These receptors came from an older woman with renal cell carcinoma.

In regard to this clone: The sample carries other DNA sequences with the same CDR3. The rearrangement uses TRBV4-2 and TRBJ1-5, with D uncertain. V dropped 1 base and J dropped 8 bases, with 12 bases sitting between them. The CDR3 runs 14 residues. Germline V gene sequence: CDR1 LGHNA, CDR2 YNFKEQ. The CDR3 DNA follows: TGTGCCAGCAGCCAAGGTGGGCAGGCTGAGCCCCAGCATTTT. As protein: CASSQGGQAEPQHF.

In this sample, this clone turned up once. V and J are TRBV7-9 and TRBJ2-1, with D tentatively TRBD1 (6 bases). V lost 5 bases and J lost 8, with 16 bases in between. The CDR3 is made up of 14 amino acids. The germline gives CDR1 SEHNR, CDR2 FQNEAQ (reference sequence). The CDR3 DNA sequence: TGTGCCAGCAGCCTTTCTACCCCAGGGGATGAGCAGTTCTTC. Translation gives CASSLSTPGDEQFF.

The chain combines TRBV5-1 with TRBJ2-2, with 7 bases that match TRBD1. The CDR3 length is 16 residues. The germline gives CDR1 SGHRS, CDR2 YFSETQ. V lost 3 bases, J lost 4 bases, and 9 bases stayed unmatched. CDR3 amino acids: CASSSLAPGGTGELFF. The CDR3, as DNA: TGCGCCAGCAGCTCCCTGGCCCCAGGGGGCACCGGGGAGCTGTTTTTT.

The chain uses TRBV27 and TRBJ1-5; D is perhaps TRBD1 (6 bases). The CDR3 has 15 residues. V was cut by 2 bases and J by 5 bases, with 13 bases left in between. Germline values: CDR1 MNHEY, CDR2 SMNVEV (reference sequence). CDR3 in amino acids: CASSLNWGAHQPQHF. The CDR3 DNA reads TGTGCCAGCAGTTTAAATTGGGGGGCCCATCAGCCCCAGCATTTT.

Here the CDR3 DNA reads TGTGCCAGCAGCTTCAGGGACTCTGGAAACACCATATATTTT. Translated: CASSFRDSGNTIYF. The chain links TRBV7-8 to TRBJ1-3, with D possibly being TRBD1 (5 bases). The CDR3 has 14 residues. Germline V gives CDR1 SGHVS, CDR2 FQNEAQ. Trimming pared 3 bases from V and 0 bases from J, leaving 6 bases between.

The chain has TRBV6-5 and TRBJ2-7; 9 nucleotides match TRBD1. Looked up from germline, CDR1 is MNHEY and CDR2 is SVGAGI. J lost 2 bases, V lost 2 bases, and 4 bases had no gene match. The CDR3 runs 15 residues. The CDR3 protein is CASSYTGTGPYEQYF. CDR3 coding DNA: TGTGCCAGCAGTTACACCGGGACAGGGCCCTACGAGCAGTACTTC.

The J gene is TRBJ1-1, the V gene TRBV2; D may be TRBD1 (6 bases). The CDR3 spans 15 residues. V was cut by 7 bases and J by 2 bases, with 17 bases left in between. Germline V gene sequence: CDR1 SNHLY, CDR2 FYNNEI. The CDR3 DNA reads as TGTGCCAGCAATCAAAAGAGGGGGGTCAACACTGAAGCTTTCTTT. Encoded protein: CASNQKRGVNTEAFF.

This clone was observed once. This chain connects TRBV30 to TRBJ2-5; D gene ambiguous. Germline CDR1 GTSNPN, CDR2 SVGIG (reference sequence). The CDR3 loop spans 14 amino acids. Between the trimmed V and J ends, which lost 4 bases and 2 bases, there was a span of 14 bases. The CDR3 bases are TGTGCCTGGACTCCAAGGAACAGACAAGAGACCCAGTACTTC. Translated: CAWTPRNRQETQYF.

The V and J genes are TRBV29-1 and TRBJ2-7; D possibly corresponds to TRBD1 (5 bases). Trimming took off 4 bases at V and 6 bases at J, with 10 bases between the two ends. The CDR3 runs to 11 residues. CDR1 and CDR2 (germline): SQVTM, ANQGSEA. Here the CDR3 reads CSVAGSGEQYF. In DNA form, the CDR3 reads TGCAGCGTTGCAGGGTCTGGCGAGCAGTACTTC.

This clone was seen a single time. V gene TRBV7-9 combines with J gene TRBJ1-5; possibly TRBD1 for D (5 bases). Deletions cut 4 bases from V and 11 bases from J, with 15 bases between. Looked up from germline, CDR1 is SEHNR and CDR2 is FQNEAQ (reference sequence). This CDR3 is built from 13 residues. Here the CDR3 reads CASSSTGPGTQHF. CDR3 bases: TGTGCCAGCAGCTCCACAGGTCCCGGGACCCAGCATTTT.

The V call is TRBV7-9, the J call TRBJ2-7; D is possibly TRBD2 (7 bases). CDR1 and CDR2 (germline): SEHNR, FQNEAQ (reference sequence). The CDR3 has 12 amino acids. The V gene lost 6 bases and the J gene lost 6 bases, with 12 bases spanning the gap. The CDR3 is CASSHREGEQYF. The CDR3 coding sequence is TGTGCCAGCAGTCACAGGGAGGGCGAGCAGTACTTC.